The text below deals with one TCR beta chain. Its antigen is undetermined. The sample comes from a study of blood T cells in healthy people across ages. Study-wide results and caveats: It was held that the diversity estimates obtained from one million T cells were underestimates.

This CDR3 has 14 amino acids. Trimming pared 6 bases from V and 4 bases from J, leaving 17 bases between. Looked up from germline, CDR1 is DFQATT and CDR2 is SNEGSKA (reference sequence). A second about 7 to 11 cycle PCR used barcoded and J-beta primers. TCRdb re-derived calls from the 5' RACE reads in MiXCR, one entry per CDR3 protein. The sample yields hundreds of thousands of distinct CDR3 sequences, around 31% seen once. Input material: blood. The receptor was derived from a woman older than 75 in good health. The rearrangement uses TRBV20-1 and TRBJ2-3; D tentatively reads TRBD1 or TRBD2 (6 bases each). For the CDR3, the DNA is TGCAGTGCGGAGGGACTGGGGGGCCCAGATACGCAGTATTTT. Translating it yields CSAEGLGGPDTQYF.